This T cell receptor beta chain was obtained from a study of technical replicates of blood from several donors. Using immunoSEQ multiplex PCR, the repertoire was profiled, and TCRdb retains in-frame clones only, with some absent. The sample has 50,000 to 65,000 clones, 92% seen once; the top ten hold more than 3.5%. The CDR3 runs to 12 residues. Trimming shortened V by 3 bases and J by 8 bases, and 10 bases separated the two germline ends. The germline V gene encodes CDR1 SNHLY and CDR2 FYNNEI. This chain connects TRBV2 to TRBJ1-1; no definite D call. The receptor comes from a human donor in good health. Some clones in this sample may be carry-over from other donors' samples. What was sequenced was PBMCs. CDR3 nucleotide sequence: TGTGCCAGCAGTGATCCGGGAACAGAAGCTTTCTTT. It specifies CASSDPGTEAFF.